One T cell receptor beta chain is described in this entry. The antigen remains unidentified. The data derive from a study of cytomegalovirus exposure and HLA in healthy donors. Whole-study results and caveats: Within the roughly 120 validation repertoires, first-cohort TCR clusters tended to co-occur, according to a later analysis. Usually a TCR sequence was rare, but some public TCRs were found in many donors.

The CDR3 loop spans 19 amino acids. Looked up from germline, CDR1 is MNHEY and CDR2 is SMNVEV (reference sequence). With 1 base clipped from V and 3 bases from J, the junction kept 11 bases outside the gene matches. Method: immunoSEQ multiplex PCR; TCRdb's copy keeps in-frame clones and lacks some. The table lists over 85,000 clones, roughly 87% of them singletons, with around 2% in the top ten. The receptor was isolated from a young woman in good health and CMV-seronegative. The chain employs TRBV27 and TRBJ2-7; 14 bases fit TRBD2. Material: PBMCs. The CDR3 loop is CASSLYGPGTSGRYYEQYF. The CDR3, as DNA: TGTGCCAGCAGTTTATACGGACCCGGGACTAGCGGGAGATACTACGAGCAGTACTTC.